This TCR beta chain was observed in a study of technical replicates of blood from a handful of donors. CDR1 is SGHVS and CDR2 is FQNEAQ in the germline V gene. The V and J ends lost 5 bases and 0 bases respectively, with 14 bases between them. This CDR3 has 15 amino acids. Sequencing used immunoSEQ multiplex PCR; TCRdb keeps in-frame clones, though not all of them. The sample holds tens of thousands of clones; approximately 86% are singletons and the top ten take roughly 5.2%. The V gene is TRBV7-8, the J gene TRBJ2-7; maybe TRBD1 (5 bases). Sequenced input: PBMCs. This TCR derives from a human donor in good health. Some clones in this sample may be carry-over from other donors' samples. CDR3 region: CASSPGMGSSYEQYF. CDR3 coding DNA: TGTGCCAGCAGCCCAGGGATGGGTAGCTCCTACGAGCAGTACTTC. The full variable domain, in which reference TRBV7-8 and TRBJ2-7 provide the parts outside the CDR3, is GAGVSQSPRYKVAKRGQDVALRCDPISGHVSLFWYQQALGQGPEFLTYFQNEAQLDKSGLPSDRFFAERPEGSVSTLKIQRTQQEDSAVYLCASSPGMGSSYEQYFGPGTRLTVT.